This T cell receptor beta chain is from a study of shared clonotypes between healthy human individuals. Losses at the gene ends were 7 bases for V and 4 bases for J; bases not matched to a gene: 7. CDR1 SQVTM and CDR2 ANQGSEA come from the germline V gene. The CDR3 totals 14 residues. As to this clone: As yet, its antigen is unknown.

Profiled with immunoSEQ multiplex PCR; TCRdb holds only in-frame clones, not every one. The sample records about 980,000 clones, around three quarters being singletons. The study's findings and limits: It was expected that sequencing depth would affect clonotype sharing among donors. Naive subsets tended to show greater estimated richness than memory subsets.

The receptor comes from a man younger than 30 in good health. The chain couples TRBV29-1 to TRBJ2-2, with 9 bases identical to TRBD1. Specimen: memory CD4+ T cells sorted from blood. Documented subset: CD45RA-negative fraction. The CDR3 DNA reads as TGCAGCGCTCGGGGGACAGGGACCACCGGGGAGCTGTTTTTT. It translates to CSARGTGTTGELFF.